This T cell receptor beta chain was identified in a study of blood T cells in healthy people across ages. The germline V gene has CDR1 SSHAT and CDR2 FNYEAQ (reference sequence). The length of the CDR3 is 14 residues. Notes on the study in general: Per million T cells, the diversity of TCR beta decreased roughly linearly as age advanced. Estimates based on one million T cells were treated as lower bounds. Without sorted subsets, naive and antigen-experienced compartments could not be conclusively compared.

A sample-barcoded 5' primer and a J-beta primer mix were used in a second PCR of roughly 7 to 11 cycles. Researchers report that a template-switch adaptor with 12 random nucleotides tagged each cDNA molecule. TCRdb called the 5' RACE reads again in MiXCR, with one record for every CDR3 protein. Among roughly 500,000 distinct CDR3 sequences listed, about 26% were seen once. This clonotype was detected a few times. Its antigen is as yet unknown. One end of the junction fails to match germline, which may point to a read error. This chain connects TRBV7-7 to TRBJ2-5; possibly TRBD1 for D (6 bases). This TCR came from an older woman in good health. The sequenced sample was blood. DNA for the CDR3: TGTGCTAGCAGCTTAGGGGGTTTTGGAGAGACCCAGTACTTC. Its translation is CASSLGGFGETQYF.